The clone carrying this TCR beta chain was detected only a few times. This record comes from a study of blood T cell repertoires in COVID-19. The germline gives CDR1 MNHEY, CDR2 SVGAGI. Trimming removed 2 bases at V and 5 bases at J, with 16 bases between. This CDR3 contains 15 residues. Repertoires were generated with immunoSEQ multiplex PCR, while TCRdb's copy carries only in-frame clones and drops some. The profile shows about 320,000 clones, about 92% of them singletons. Participants were aged about 18 to 100 years from some 24 US areas. The sequenced sample consisted of PBMCs or T cells enriched from blood (not recorded which). The chain joins TRBV6-5 to TRBJ2-7; D unclear. This clonotype originated in a man aged 55 to 70 who had recovered from COVID-19. CDR3: CASSYGPEEPHEQYF. The CDR3 bases are TGTGCCAGCAGTTACGGTCCTGAGGAGCCCCACGAGCAGTACTTC.